The 5 T cell receptor beta chains below were found in one sample sequenced in a study of blood T cells in healthy people across ages. With a J-beta primer mix and a sample-barcoded 5' primer, a second PCR ran roughly 6 to 11 cycles. TCRdb analysed the 5' RACE reads with MiXCR anew, one entry per CDR3 protein. There are roughly 1.5 million distinct CDR3 sequences in the sample; 40% to 45% occur only once, and about 3.8% lies in the top ten. The sequenced sample consisted of blood. Receptors originate from a woman under 30 in good health.

This clonotype was counted a single time. The V and J genes are TRBV4-3 and TRBJ2-7; no reliable D call. V was trimmed by 1 base and J by 5 bases, leaving 18 bases between them. Germline V CDR1 and CDR2: LGHNA, YSLEER. The CDR3 is 16 residues long. The CDR3 DNA follows: TGCGCCAGCAGCCAAGTCGGCAGCAGATTCGCCCACGAGCAGTACTTC. Protein sequence: CASSQVGSRFAHEQYF.

The chain employs TRBV6-6 and TRBJ1-2; 8 nucleotides line up with TRBD1. CDR1 MNHNY and CDR2 SVGAGI come from the germline V gene (reference sequence). Germline trimming cut 5 bases from V and 8 bases from J; bases unmatched to any gene: 10. CDR3 length equals 14 residues. CDR3 sequence: CASSQNQGAVGYTF. CDR3 nucleotide sequence: TGTGCCAGCAGTCAAAACCAGGGGGCAGTAGGCTACACCTTC.

The V gene is TRBV15, the J gene TRBJ1-5; D is uncertain. With 0 bases removed from V and 5 bases from J, the gap between germline ends came to 11 bases. Germline V gene sequence: CDR1 LNHNV, CDR2 YYDKDF (reference sequence). The CDR3 totals 15 residues. CDR3 coding DNA: TGTGCCACCAGCAGAGACTACAGCGGACATCAGCCCCAGCATTTT. Translation gives CATSRDYSGHQPQHF.

V is TRBV7-2 and J is TRBJ2-3; TRBD1 might be the D (6 bases). V dropped 6 bases and J dropped 12 bases, with 16 bases sitting between them. The CDR3 runs 12 residues. CDR1 is SGHTA, CDR2 FQGNSA, per germline. CDR3 coding DNA: TGTGCCAGCAGTTCAGACAGGAGATCACAGTATTTT. Translated: CASSSDRRSQYF.

This rearrangement joins TRBV30 to TRBJ2-1, with TRBD2 identical over 8 bases. After removal of 5 bases from V and 7 bases from J, the junction contained 10 bases not matched to a gene. This CDR3 is built from 14 residues. Germline CDR1 GTSNPN, CDR2 SVGIG (reference sequence). The CDR3 here is CAWVRGGRINEQFF. CDR3 DNA: TGTGCCTGGGTCCGTGGCGGGAGGATAAATGAGCAGTTCTTC. Supplemented by reference TRBV30 and TRBJ2-1, the full variable domain reads SQTIHQWPATLVQPVGSPLSLECTVEGTSNPNLYWYRQAAGRGLQLLFYSVGIGQISSEVPQNLSASRPQDRQFILSSKKLLLSDSGFYLCAWVRGGRINEQFFGPGTRLTVL.